This paragraph reports one TCR beta chain. The record originates from a study of blood T cell repertoires in COVID-19. CDR1 DFQATT and CDR2 SNEGSKA come from the germline V gene (reference sequence). The CDR3 is 14 amino acids. The ends lost 3 bases at V and 6 bases at J; junction bases unmatched: 4. Measured with immunoSEQ multiplex PCR; TCRdb has only the in-frame clones, and not every one. The sample includes 200,000 to 250,000 clones, roughly 89% of them seen just once. The origin of this receptor is a woman in her thirties who had recovered from COVID-19. The rearrangement joins TRBV20-1 to TRBJ2-1, with 11 positions matching TRBD2. Sample: PBMCs or T cells enriched from blood (not recorded which). CDR3 nucleotide sequence: TGCAGTGCTAGTCACACTAGCGGGAGCAATGAGCAGTTCTTC. Translating gives CSASHTSGSNEQFF.